This T cell receptor (beta chain) was recovered during a study of graft-versus-host responses after intestinal transplantation. Study summary: Recipients obtained multivisceral, liver-intestinal, or isolated intestinal transplants. The recipients all started with anti-thymocyte globulin induction and then took tacrolimus and steroids for 2 to 4 years.

The table lists this clone with a count of one. Its antigen is not identified. V lost 6 bases, J lost 3 bases, and 8 bases lay in between. Germline V CDR1 and CDR2: ENHRY, SYGVKD. This CDR3 spans 13 amino acids. Measured with immunoSEQ multiplex PCR; TCRdb has only the in-frame clones, and not every one. The table includes some 120,000 clones, about 92% detected once. Whole-study results and caveats: Peak circulating GvH clone levels were associated with early post-transplant HvG declines. The marrow of recipients harbored GvH clones, and ileum or blood showed some of them first.

The sample was unstimulated CD4+ T cells sorted from spleen or lymph node cells, taken before transplant. The chain links TRBV10-3 to TRBJ2-2; D perhaps matches TRBD1 (5 bases). This TCR was recovered from a human donor who was the organ donor for an intestinal transplant. The CDR3 is CAIRARDTGELFF. CDR3 coding DNA: TGTGCCATCAGAGCCAGGGACACCGGGGAGCTGTTTTTT.